Below, one T cell receptor beta chain is given with its context. Per the original methods: Amplification of reference gene primers provided the estimated nucleated cell counts. Libraries were prepared by immunoSEQ multiplex PCR; TCRdb keeps only in-frame clonotypes and omits some of them. D and trimming come from the DNA, and the V and J calls and clone size come from that table. The sample has hundreds of thousands of clones; roughly 80% are singletons. Germline CDR1 reads SGHNT; CDR2 reads YENEEA. This CDR3 spans 14 amino acids. Deletions cut 1 base from V and 1 base from J, with 8 bases between. The data were obtained in a study of blood T cell repertoires in COVID-19. Study at large: Acute and convalescent COVID-19 specimens originated in the United States, Italy and Spain. In each case, the material was cDNA or gDNA derived from T cells, B-cell-depleted T cells, or PBMCs.

The chain recombines TRBV11-3 with TRBJ2-7, with D unclear. Material: peripheral blood. This TCR came from a woman of 80 years or more with active or convalescent COVID-19. The CDR3 nucleotides are TGTGCCAGCAGCTTAGGGCAGGCTTCCTACGAGCAGTACTTC. It encodes CASSLGQASYEQYF.